This T cell receptor beta chain was sequenced for a study of blood T cell repertoires in COVID-19. The data were produced by immunoSEQ multiplex PCR, yet TCRdb's version contains in-frame clones alone and is incomplete. The sample contains approximately 150,000 clones, about 84% of which appear only once. V was trimmed by 7 bases and J by 2 bases, leaving 15 bases between them. The CDR3 runs to 14 residues. CDR1 SNHLY and CDR2 FYNNEI come from the germline V gene. The chain has TRBV2 and TRBJ2-7; tentative D call: TRBD1 (6 bases). Sequencing was carried out using PBMCs or T cells enriched from blood (not recorded which). The TCR sequence derives from a man aged 40-55 years who had recovered from COVID-19. CDR3 loop: CASKGTGFTYEQYV. CDR3 DNA: TGTGCCAGCAAGGGTACAGGGTTTACCTACGAGCAGTACGTC.